Listed here is a single TCR beta chain. The table came from immunoSEQ multiplex PCR; TCRdb's copy has only in-frame clones and leaves some out. This table has approximately 100,000 clones, about 90% appearing once. The source of the sample is a study of T cell changes during pregnancy in multiple sclerosis. This clonotype originated in a female donor in good health, enrolled as a control in a pregnancy study. This sample comprised peripheral blood, obtained after pregnancy.

The CDR3 is CASSASAGSDEQFF. The CDR3 coding sequence is TGTGCCAGCTCAGCCAGTGCCGGGAGCGATGAGCAGTTCTTC. This sequence joins TRBV18 and TRBJ2-1, with D possibly being TRBD2 (6 bases). Per the germline V gene, CDR1 is KGHSH and CDR2 is LQKENI. V gave up 5 bases and J gave up 8 bases, with 16 bases separating them. The CDR3 covers 14 residues.